One sample yielded the 25 T cell receptor beta chains listed below, sequenced in a study of cytomegalovirus exposure and HLA in healthy donors. The table came from immunoSEQ multiplex PCR; TCRdb's copy has only in-frame clones and leaves some out. The profile shows a few hundred thousand clones, about nine tenths of them singletons. Input material: PBMCs. All receptors come from a woman in her 30s in good health and CMV-seronegative.

V and J are TRBV5-1 and TRBJ2-1; possibly TRBD2 for D (6 bases). Germline V gives CDR1 SGHRS, CDR2 YFSETQ. Trimming pared 0 bases from V and 1 base from J, leaving 11 bases between. The CDR3 runs to 16 residues. The CDR3 here is CASSLAGTPSYNEQFF. The CDR3 coding sequence is TGCGCCAGCAGCTTGGCCGGGACTCCTTCCTACAATGAGCAGTTCTTC. The variable domain in full, with the rest retrieved from reference TRBV5-1 and TRBJ2-1, is KAGVTQTPRYLIKTRGQQVTLSCSPISGHRSVSWYQQTPGQGLQFLFEYFSETQRNKGNFPGRFSGRQFSNSRSEMNVSTLELGDSALYLCASSLAGTPSYNEQFFGPGTRLTVL.

The CDR3 DNA reads TGTGCCAGCAGGACCCGGCCCGGGGAGCTGTTTTTT. Its protein is CASRTRPGELFF. The chain couples TRBV27 to TRBJ2-2; D is unclear. The CDR3 is 12 residues long. Looked up from germline, CDR1 is MNHEY and CDR2 is SMNVEV (reference sequence). Trimming removed 6 bases at V and 6 bases at J, with 8 bases between.

The genes are TRBV28 and TRBJ1-2; the D is unclear. V shed 6 bases and J shed 5 bases, with 7 bases lying between them. CDR1 MDHEN and CDR2 SYDVKM come from the germline V gene. The CDR3 consists of 11 residues. Here the CDR3 DNA reads TGTGCCAGCAGCTGGGGATATGGCTACACCTTC. This gives the protein CASSWGYGYTF.

The V and J genes are TRBV7-2 and TRBJ2-1; TRBD2 aligns across 11 bases. In germline, CDR1 is SGHTA, CDR2 FQGNSA. CDR3 length equals 15 residues. CDR3 nucleotide sequence: TGTGCAAGCGGAGCTAGCGGGAGGCTTTACAATGAGCAGTTCTTC. Translation: CASGASGRLYNEQFF.

This chain connects TRBV7-9 to TRBJ2-2, with TRBD1 identical over 7 bases. The CDR3 runs 15 residues. With 5 bases clipped from V and 3 bases from J, the junction kept 6 bases outside the gene matches. Germline assignment: CDR1 SEHNR and CDR2 FQNEAQ (reference sequence). The CDR3 loop reads CASSPDRVYTGELFF. The CDR3 DNA follows: TGTGCCAGCAGCCCTGACAGGGTTTACACCGGGGAGCTGTTTTTT.

The chain joins TRBV5-1 to TRBJ2-7, with 15 bases matching TRBD2. CDR3 length: 15 residues. V was pared by 4 bases and J by 2 bases, with 1 base of the junction left unmatched. From germline, CDR1 is SGHRS and CDR2 YFSETQ. The CDR3 loop is CASSGLAGGTYEQYF. The CDR3 DNA sequence: TGCGCCAGCAGCGGACTAGCGGGAGGGACCTACGAGCAGTACTTC.

CDR3 in amino acids: CASSLVRRGAYNEQFF. Written as DNA, the CDR3 is TGTGCCAGCAGCTTAGTTCGTCGCGGAGCCTACAATGAGCAGTTCTTC. V and J are TRBV11-3 and TRBJ2-1; D remains unclear. The CDR3 is 16 amino acids. V lost 1 base and J 2 bases, leaving 12 bases between the germline ends. In germline, CDR1 is SGHNT, CDR2 YENEEA. Full variable domain (outside the CDR3, taken from reference TRBV11-3 and TRBJ2-1): EAGVVQSPRYKIIEKKQPVAFWCNPISGHNTLYWYLQNLGQGPELLIRYENEEAVDDSQLPKDRFSAERLKGVDSTLKIQPAELGDSAVYLCASSLVRRGAYNEQFFGPGTRLTVL.

The chain recombines TRBV11-2 with TRBJ2-3; possible D gene TRBD2, 5 bases. CDR3 length: 17 amino acids. Germline V lookup: CDR1 SGHAT, CDR2 FQNNGV. Trimming took 3 bases from V and 0 from J, leaving 16 bases between them. The chain's CDR3 is CASSFRDYLASTDTQYF. The CDR3 nucleotides are TGTGCCAGCAGCTTCCGGGATTACTTAGCTAGCACAGATACGCAGTATTTT.

The V call is TRBV7-2, the J call TRBJ2-1; 11 bases agree with TRBD2. The V segment lost 5 bases and the J segment 8 bases; nucleotides outside the gene matches: 5. Germline-derived CDR1 and CDR2 are SGHTA and FQGNSA. This CDR3 contains 14 residues. DNA for the CDR3: TGTGCCAGCAGCGTACTAGCGGGAGCCCATGAGCAGTTCTTC. It is translated as CASSVLAGAHEQFF.

This clone appeared a single time. The J gene is TRBJ2-7, the V gene TRBV27, with D perhaps matching TRBD1 (5 bases). In germline, CDR1 is MNHEY, CDR2 SMNVEV (reference sequence). The V and J ends lost 2 bases and 2 bases respectively, with 13 bases between them. This CDR3 spans 15 amino acids. CDR3 DNA sequence: TGTGCCAGCAGTTTAAGGGGATTACAAGCCTACGAGCAGTACTTC. This codes for CASSLRGLQAYEQYF.

The chain recombines TRBV5-4 with TRBJ1-1; D is unresolved. Trimming took 0 bases from V and 5 from J, leaving 8 bases between them. CDR3 length: 13 amino acids. Germline CDR1 SGHNT, CDR2 YYREEE (reference sequence). The DNA of the CDR3 is TGTGCCAGCAGCTTGGCAGGTAGGACTGAAGCTTTCTTT. Translated, it gives CASSLAGRTEAFF.

The chain is built from TRBV9 and TRBJ2-2; the D gene could be TRBD1 or TRBD2 (5 bases each). V was shortened by 0 bases and J by 7 bases, with 13 bases between the two germline ends. This CDR3 contains 15 residues. Germline V lookup: CDR1 SGDLS, CDR2 YYNGEE. CDR3 bases: TGTGCCAGCAGCGTAGCTGGGGGTAATGGCGGGGAGCTGTTTTTT. It translates to CASSVAGGNGGELFF.

This chain's CDR3 is CASSGSGNHTDTQYF. CDR3 sequence (DNA): TGTGCCAGCAGTGGTAGCGGGAATCACACAGATACGCAGTATTTT. V usage is TRBV25-1 and J usage is TRBJ2-3; the match to TRBD2 covers 8 bases. This CDR3 comprises 15 residues. In germline, CDR1 is MGHDK, CDR2 SYGVNS. Trimming cost V 4 bases and J 2 bases; bases outside gene matches: 5.

The chain links TRBV25-1 to TRBJ2-7; D is undetermined. The CDR3 runs 16 residues. The germline V gene has CDR1 MGHDK and CDR2 SYGVNS. V gave up 2 bases and J gave up 2 bases, with 16 bases separating them. The CDR3 spells CASSEGVGRFPYEQYF. CDR3 DNA: TGTGCCAGCAGTGAAGGGGTGGGCAGGTTTCCCTACGAGCAGTACTTC.

The chain is built from TRBV14 and TRBJ2-7; D is ambiguous. The CDR3 extends over 16 amino acids. CDR1 and CDR2 from the germline V gene are SGHDN and FVKESK. Deletions cut 2 bases from V and 2 bases from J, with 16 bases between. CDR3 region: CASSQTRSPGPYEQYF. The CDR3 DNA reads as TGTGCCAGCAGCCAAACAAGGAGCCCCGGCCCCTACGAGCAGTACTTC.

This clone has a handful of counts. This rearrangement joins TRBV2 to TRBJ2-7, with D perhaps given as TRBD1 or TRBD2 (5 bases each). Trimming took off 6 bases at V and 3 bases at J, with 18 bases between the two ends. The CDR3 length is 15 residues. Per the germline V gene, CDR1 is SNHLY and CDR2 is FYNNEI. CDR3 region: CASSGRGLGDYEQYF. CDR3 coding DNA: TGTGCCAGCAGCGGAAGGGGCCTGGGAGACTACGAGCAGTACTTC. Drawing the rest from reference TRBV2 and TRBJ2-7, the complete variable domain is EPEVTQTPSHQVTQMGQEVILRCVPISNHLYFYWYRQILGQKVEFLVSFYNNEISEKSEIFDDQFSVERPDGSNFTLKIRSTKLEDSAMYFCASSGRGLGDYEQYFGPGTRLTVT.

V gene TRBV5-6 combines with J gene TRBJ2-7, with a weak D call TRBD2 (6 bases). The ends were cut back, 4 bases at V and 5 bases at J, with 16 bases in the middle. CDR1 is SGHDT, CDR2 YYEEEE, per germline. CDR3 length: 14 amino acids. CDR3 loop: CASSDGTFFHEQYF. The DNA for the CDR3 is TGTGCCAGCAGCGATGGGACTTTTTTCCACGAGCAGTACTTC.

This chain uses TRBV11-2 with TRBJ2-5; D is unresolved. Germline CDR1 is SGHAT and CDR2 is FQNNGV. CDR3 length: 14 residues. Trimming took 1 base from V and 4 from J, leaving 10 bases between them. CDR3 loop: CASSLAGSSETQYF. The CDR3 region has the DNA TGTGCCAGCAGCTTAGCTGGTAGCTCAGAGACCCAGTACTTC.

The rearrangement uses TRBV7-2 and TRBJ1-5; TRBD1 might be the D (6 bases). Trimming pared 5 bases from V and 5 bases from J, leaving 13 bases between. This CDR3 has 14 residues. CDR1 is SGHTA, CDR2 FQGNSA, per germline. The CDR3 sequence: CASSSGQRDQPQHF. CDR3 nucleotide sequence: TGTGCCAGCAGCAGCGGACAGAGAGATCAGCCCCAGCATTTT.

The chain combines TRBV6-5 with TRBJ1-3, with D uncertain. This CDR3 has 11 amino acids. CDR1 and CDR2 (germline): MNHEY, SVGAGI. V dropped 8 bases and J dropped 4 bases, with 6 bases sitting between them. The CDR3 sequence: CASLGGNTIYF. CDR3 in DNA: TGTGCCAGCCTCGGAGGAAACACCATATATTTT.

This rearrangement joins TRBV6-6 to TRBJ2-7; 8 bases are shared with TRBD1. Losses at the gene ends were 2 bases for V and 2 bases for J; bases not matched to a gene: 5. Per germline, CDR1 MNHNY and CDR2 SVGAGI (reference sequence). This CDR3 has 15 residues. The CDR3 spells CASSYGAGGPYEQYF. In DNA form, the CDR3 reads TGTGCCAGCAGTTACGGGGCAGGGGGCCCCTACGAGCAGTACTTC.

The CDR3 sequence is CASSLTSDEQFF. CDR3 DNA: TGCGCCAGCAGCTTGACTAGCGATGAGCAGTTCTTC. The chain has TRBV5-1 and TRBJ2-1, with 7 bases that match TRBD2. The V gene end was trimmed by 1 base and the J gene end by 8 bases; junction bases not matched to a gene: 0. Germline values: CDR1 SGHRS, CDR2 YFSETQ. This CDR3 spans 12 amino acids.

The rearrangement joins TRBV6-5 to TRBJ2-2; 7 nucleotides align to TRBD2. CDR3 size: 15 residues. Germline V gene lookup returns CDR1 MNHEY and CDR2 SVGAGI. Losses at the gene ends were 5 bases for V and 4 bases for J; bases not matched to a gene: 7. DNA for the CDR3: TGTGCCAGCAGTGCGGCCAGCGGGATCACCGGGGAGCTGTTTTTT. The encoded protein is CASSAASGITGELFF.

J is TRBJ2-7 and V is TRBV2; 9 bases agree with TRBD1. This CDR3 comprises 12 residues. Looked up from germline, CDR1 is SNHLY and CDR2 is FYNNEI. After removal of 6 bases from V and 7 bases from J, the junction contained 4 bases not matched to a gene. The DNA of the CDR3 is TGTGCCAGCAGGGACAGGGGAGGTGAGCAGTACTTC. Translating gives CASRDRGGEQYF. Complete variable domain (other parts from reference TRBV2 and TRBJ2-7): EPEVTQTPSHQVTQMGQEVILRCVPISNHLYFYWYRQILGQKVEFLVSFYNNEISEKSEIFDDQFSVERPDGSNFTLKIRSTKLEDSAMYFCASRDRGGEQYFGPGTRLTVT.

On this clone: The conserved phenylalanine or tryptophan normally closing the CDR3 is absent here, so this likely arose from a read error. The limits of the CDR3 on the DNA are not certain, so only TCRdb's listed CDR3 is given. This chain joins TRBV29-1 and TRBJ1-2; the table's D gene call, TRBD1, was not cross checked with the DNA. Germline CDR1 and CDR2: SQVTM and ANQGSEA. The CDR3 is 15 residues long, counting both termini. CDR3 amino acids: CSVEDGSTGYGKEVI.